This T cell receptor beta chain is from a study of blood T cell repertoires in COVID-19. Across the whole study: Sample material is recorded as cDNA or gDNA derived from T cells, B-cell-depleted T cells, or PBMCs.

As processed by the authors: Amplification of reference gene primers provided the estimated nucleated cell counts. Only in-frame clones appear in the TCRdb table, and some are missing; sequencing was by immunoSEQ multiplex PCR. V and J calls and clone size come straight from that table; D and trimming were deduced from the DNA. Here the sample spans a few hundred thousand clones, approximately 89% being singletons. Recovered status in Cohort 3 required two negative PCRs, clearance, or symptom resolution. The V end was cut by 0 bases, the J end by 3 bases, with 15 bases between. The CDR3 extends over 16 amino acids. Germline V gene lookup returns CDR1 SGHNT and CDR2 YYREEE (reference sequence).

The V gene is TRBV5-4, the J gene TRBJ1-1, with D possibly matching TRBD1 (6 bases). This TCR was recovered from a woman in her 30s who had recovered from COVID-19. Sequenced sample: PBMCs or T cells enriched from blood (not recorded which). In DNA, the CDR3 is TGTGCCAGCAGCTTGGAAAGAGGGACAAGAGACACTGAAGCTTTCTTT. Residues: CASSLERGTRDTEAFF.